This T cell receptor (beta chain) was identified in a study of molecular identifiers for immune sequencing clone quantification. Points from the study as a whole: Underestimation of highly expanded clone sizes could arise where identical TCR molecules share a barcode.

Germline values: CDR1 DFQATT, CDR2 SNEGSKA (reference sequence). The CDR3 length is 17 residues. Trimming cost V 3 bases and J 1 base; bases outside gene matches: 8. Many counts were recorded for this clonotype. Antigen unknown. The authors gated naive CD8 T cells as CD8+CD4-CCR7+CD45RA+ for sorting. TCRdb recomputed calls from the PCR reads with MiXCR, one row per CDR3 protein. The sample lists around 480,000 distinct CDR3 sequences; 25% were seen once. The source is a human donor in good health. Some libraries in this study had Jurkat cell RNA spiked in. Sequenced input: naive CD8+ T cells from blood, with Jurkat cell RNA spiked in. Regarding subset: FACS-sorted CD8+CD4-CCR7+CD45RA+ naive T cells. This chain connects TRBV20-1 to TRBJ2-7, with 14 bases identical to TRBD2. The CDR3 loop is CSASEGLAGDRSYEQYF. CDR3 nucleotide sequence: TGCAGTGCTAGCGAGGGACTAGCGGGAGACAGATCCTACGAGCAGTACTTC.